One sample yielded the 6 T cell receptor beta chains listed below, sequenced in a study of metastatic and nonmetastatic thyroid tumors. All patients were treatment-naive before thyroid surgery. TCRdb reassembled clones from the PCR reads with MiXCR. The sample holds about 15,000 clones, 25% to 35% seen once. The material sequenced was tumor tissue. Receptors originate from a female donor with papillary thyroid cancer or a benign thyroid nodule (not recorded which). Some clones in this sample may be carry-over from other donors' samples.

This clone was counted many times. CDR3 in DNA: TGTGCCAGTAGTATAGCGACATGGGTGAAATCGGCTTCCCCTGAAGCTTTCTTT. This translates into CASSIATWVKSASPEAFF. V usage is TRBV19 and J usage is TRBJ1-1, with D hard to call. V was trimmed by 1 base and J by 6 bases, leaving 24 bases between them. CDR1 is LNHDA, CDR2 SQIVND, per germline (reference sequence). CDR3 length: 18 amino acids.

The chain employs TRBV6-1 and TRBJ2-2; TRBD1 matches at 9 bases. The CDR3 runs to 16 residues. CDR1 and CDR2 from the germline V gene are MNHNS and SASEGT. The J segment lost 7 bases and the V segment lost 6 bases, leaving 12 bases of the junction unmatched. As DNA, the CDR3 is TGTGCCAGCAGACCGGGACAGGGACTGGTGGACGGGGAGCTGTTTTTT. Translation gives CASRPGQGLVDGELFF.

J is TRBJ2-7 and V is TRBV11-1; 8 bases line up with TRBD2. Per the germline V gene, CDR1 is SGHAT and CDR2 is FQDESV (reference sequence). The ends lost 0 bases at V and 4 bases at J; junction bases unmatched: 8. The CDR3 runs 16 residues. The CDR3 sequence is CASSLAVAGLSYEQYF. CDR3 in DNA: TGTGCCAGCAGCTTAGCGGTAGCGGGGCTATCGTACGAGCAGTACTTC.

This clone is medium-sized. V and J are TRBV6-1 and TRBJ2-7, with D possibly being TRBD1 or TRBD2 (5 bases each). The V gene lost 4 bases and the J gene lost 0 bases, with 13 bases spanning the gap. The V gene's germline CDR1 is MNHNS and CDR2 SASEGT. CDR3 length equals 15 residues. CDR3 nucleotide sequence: TGTGCCAGCAGTGGGCAGCCCGGGGCCTCCTACGAGCAGTACTTC. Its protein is CASSGQPGASYEQYF.

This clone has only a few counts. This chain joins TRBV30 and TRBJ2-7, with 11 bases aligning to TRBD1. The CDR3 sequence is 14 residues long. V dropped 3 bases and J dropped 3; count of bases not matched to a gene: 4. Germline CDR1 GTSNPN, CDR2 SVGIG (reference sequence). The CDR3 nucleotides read TGTGCCTGGAGAAAGGACAGGGGGCACTACGAGCAGTACTTC. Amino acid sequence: CAWRKDRGHYEQYF.

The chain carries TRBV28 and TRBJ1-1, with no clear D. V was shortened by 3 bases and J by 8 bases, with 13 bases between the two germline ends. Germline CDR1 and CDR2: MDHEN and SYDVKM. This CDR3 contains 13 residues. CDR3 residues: CASSLTRSLEAFF. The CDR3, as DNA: TGTGCCAGCAGTTTGACCCGGTCGCTGGAAGCTTTCTTT.